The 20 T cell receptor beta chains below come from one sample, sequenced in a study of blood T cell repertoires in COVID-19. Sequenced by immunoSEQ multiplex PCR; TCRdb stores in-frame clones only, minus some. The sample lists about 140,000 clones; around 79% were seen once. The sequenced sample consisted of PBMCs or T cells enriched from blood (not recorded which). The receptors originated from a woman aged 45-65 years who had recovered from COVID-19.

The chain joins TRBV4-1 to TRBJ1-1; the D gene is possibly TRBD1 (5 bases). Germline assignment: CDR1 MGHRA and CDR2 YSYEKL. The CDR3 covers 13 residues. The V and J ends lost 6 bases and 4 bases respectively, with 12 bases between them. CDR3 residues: CASSNDRVTEAFF. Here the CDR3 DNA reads TGCGCCAGCAGTAACGACAGAGTCACTGAAGCTTTCTTT.

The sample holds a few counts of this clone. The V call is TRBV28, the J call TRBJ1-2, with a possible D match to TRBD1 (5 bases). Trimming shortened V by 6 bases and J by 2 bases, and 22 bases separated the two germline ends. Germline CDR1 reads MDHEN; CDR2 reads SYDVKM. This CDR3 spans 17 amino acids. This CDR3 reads CASRGTDNHSSNYGYTF. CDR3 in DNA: TGTGCCAGCAGGGGAACGGACAACCACTCCTCCAACTATGGCTACACCTTC.

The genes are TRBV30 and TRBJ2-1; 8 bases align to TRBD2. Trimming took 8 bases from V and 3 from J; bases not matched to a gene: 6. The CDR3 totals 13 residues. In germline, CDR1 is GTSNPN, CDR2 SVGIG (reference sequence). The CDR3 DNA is TGTGCCCGCTCTGCGGGGGGCTACAATGAGCAGTTCTTC. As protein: CARSAGGYNEQFF.

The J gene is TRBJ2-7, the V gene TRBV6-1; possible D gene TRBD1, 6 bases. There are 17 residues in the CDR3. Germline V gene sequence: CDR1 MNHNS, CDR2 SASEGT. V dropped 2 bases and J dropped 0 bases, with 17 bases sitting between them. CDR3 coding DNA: TGTGCCAGCAGTGAAACTCCTTGGACAGAAAGCTCCTACGAGCAGTACTTC. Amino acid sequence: CASSETPWTESSYEQYF.

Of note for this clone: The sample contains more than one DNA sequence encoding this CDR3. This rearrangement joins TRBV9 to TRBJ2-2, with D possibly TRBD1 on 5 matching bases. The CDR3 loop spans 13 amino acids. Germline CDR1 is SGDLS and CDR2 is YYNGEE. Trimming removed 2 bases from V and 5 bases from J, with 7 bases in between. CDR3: CASSVRQTGELFF. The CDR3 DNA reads TGTGCCAGCAGCGTGAGACAGACCGGGGAGCTGTTTTTT.

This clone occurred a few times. The CDR3 protein is CASSDTPGQPQHF. The DNA of the CDR3 is TGTGCCAGCAGTGACACGCCAGGGCAGCCCCAGCATTTT. This rearrangement joins TRBV6-1 to TRBJ1-5, with a weak D call TRBD1 (5 bases). Germline V CDR1 and CDR2: MNHNS, SASEGT. The CDR3 totals 13 residues. Trimming left V 3 bases short and J 7 bases short, with 10 bases between.

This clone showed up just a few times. The CDR3 DNA follows: TGTGCCAGCAGTTTCGAAGCGGGACCCTACAATGAGCAGTTCTTC. It translates to CASSFEAGPYNEQFF. The chain couples TRBV6-5 to TRBJ2-1; 7 nucleotides agree with TRBD2. The V and J ends lost 4 bases and 2 bases, in that order; junction bases with no gene match: 5. CDR3 length equals 15 residues. CDR1 and CDR2 (germline): MNHEY, SVGAGI.

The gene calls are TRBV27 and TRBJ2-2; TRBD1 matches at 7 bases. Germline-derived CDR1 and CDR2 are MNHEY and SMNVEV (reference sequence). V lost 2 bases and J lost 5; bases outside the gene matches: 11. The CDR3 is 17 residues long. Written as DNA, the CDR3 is TGTGCCAGCAGTTTAACATTGAGGCCAGGGGGAACCGGGGAGCTGTTTTTT. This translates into CASSLTLRPGGTGELFF.

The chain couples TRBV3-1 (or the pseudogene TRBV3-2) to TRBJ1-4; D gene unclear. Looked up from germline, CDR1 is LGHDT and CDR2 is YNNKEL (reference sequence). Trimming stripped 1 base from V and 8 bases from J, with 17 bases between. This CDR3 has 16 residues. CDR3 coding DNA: TGTGCCAGCAGCCAAGCGCTCGCGGAGCCGGGGGAAAAACTGTTTTTT. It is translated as CASSQALAEPGEKLFF.

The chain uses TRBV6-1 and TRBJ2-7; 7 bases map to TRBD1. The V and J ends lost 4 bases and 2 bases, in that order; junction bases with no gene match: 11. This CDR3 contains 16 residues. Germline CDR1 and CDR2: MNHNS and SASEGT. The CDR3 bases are TGTGCCAGCAGTGCCAAGAGACCGGGACAGACCTACGAGCAGTACTTC. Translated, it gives CASSAKRPGQTYEQYF.

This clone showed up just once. The CDR3, as DNA: TGTGCCAGCAGCACCCAGCGGGGGGCGTTATACAATGAGCAGTTCTTC. Its protein product is CASSTQRGALYNEQFF. The chain combines TRBV5-6 with TRBJ2-1; TRBD2 matches at 9 bases. CDR3 length equals 16 residues. Germline loops: CDR1 SGHDT, CDR2 YYEEEE. V was pared by 4 bases and J by 4 bases, with 9 bases of the junction left unmatched.

CDR3 sequence (DNA): TGCGCCAGCAGCCAGCGGGGGGCCACCGGGGAGCTGTTTTTT. Its protein is CASSQRGATGELFF. This chain joins TRBV5-1 and TRBJ2-2, with TRBD2 identical over 9 bases. The CDR3 is made up of 14 amino acids. Germline lookup yields CDR1 SGHRS and CDR2 YFSETQ. V dropped 4 bases and J dropped 4; count of bases not matched to a gene: 2.

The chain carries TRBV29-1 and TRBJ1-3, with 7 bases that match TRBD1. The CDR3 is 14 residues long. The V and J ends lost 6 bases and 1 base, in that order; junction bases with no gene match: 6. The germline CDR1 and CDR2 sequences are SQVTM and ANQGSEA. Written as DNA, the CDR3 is TGCAGCGTACCGACAGGGCCTTCTGGAAACACCATATATTTT. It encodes CSVPTGPSGNTIYF.

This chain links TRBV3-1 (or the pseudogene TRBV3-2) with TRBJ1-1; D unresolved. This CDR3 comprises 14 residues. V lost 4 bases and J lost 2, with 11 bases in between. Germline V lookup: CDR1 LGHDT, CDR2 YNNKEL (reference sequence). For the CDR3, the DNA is TGTGCCAGCAGCCGATCCGGGATTAACACTGAAGCTTTCTTT. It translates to CASSRSGINTEAFF.

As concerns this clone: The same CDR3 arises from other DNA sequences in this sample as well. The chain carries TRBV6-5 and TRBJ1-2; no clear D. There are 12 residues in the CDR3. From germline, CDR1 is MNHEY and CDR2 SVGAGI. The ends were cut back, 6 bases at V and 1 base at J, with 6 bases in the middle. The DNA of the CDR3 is TGTGCCAGCAGGCGGAGTAACTATGGCTACACCTTC. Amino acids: CASRRSNYGYTF.

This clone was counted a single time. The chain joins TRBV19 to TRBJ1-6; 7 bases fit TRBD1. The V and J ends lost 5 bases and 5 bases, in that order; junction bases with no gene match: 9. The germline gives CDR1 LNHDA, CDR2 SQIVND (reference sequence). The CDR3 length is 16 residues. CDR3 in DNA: TGTGCCAGTAGTGGGCGACCGGGACAGAATAATTCACCCCTCCACTTT. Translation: CASSGRPGQNNSPLHF.

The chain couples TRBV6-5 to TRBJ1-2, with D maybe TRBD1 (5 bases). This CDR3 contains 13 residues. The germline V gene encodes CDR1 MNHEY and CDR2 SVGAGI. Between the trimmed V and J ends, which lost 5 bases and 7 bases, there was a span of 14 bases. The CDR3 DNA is TGTGCCAGCAGTACCGGACACGTGGGTGGCTACACCTTC. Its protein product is CASSTGHVGGYTF.

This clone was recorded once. This CDR3 is CASTVQGRGELFF. Here the CDR3 DNA reads TGTGCCAGCACCGTCCAGGGGCGCGGGGAGCTGTTTTTT. The chain links TRBV27 to TRBJ2-2; possible D gene TRBD1, 6 bases. Germline V gene lookup returns CDR1 MNHEY and CDR2 SMNVEV (reference sequence). Trimming pared 7 bases from V and 7 bases from J, leaving 13 bases between. The CDR3 consists of 13 residues.

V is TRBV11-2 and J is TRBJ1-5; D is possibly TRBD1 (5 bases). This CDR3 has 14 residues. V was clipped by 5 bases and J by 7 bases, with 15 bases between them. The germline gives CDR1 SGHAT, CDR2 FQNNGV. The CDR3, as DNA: TGTGCCAGCAGCCCAAACTGGGGGGACCAGCCCCAGCATTTT. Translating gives CASSPNWGDQPQHF.

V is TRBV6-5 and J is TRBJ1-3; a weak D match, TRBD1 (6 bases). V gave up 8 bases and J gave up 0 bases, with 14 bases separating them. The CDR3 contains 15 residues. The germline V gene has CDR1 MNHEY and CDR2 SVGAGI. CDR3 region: CASLAGASSGNTIYF. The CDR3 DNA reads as TGTGCCAGCCTGGCGGGGGCCAGCTCTGGAAACACCATATATTTT.